Listed here are 14 T cell receptor beta chains from one sample, sequenced in a study of blood T cells in healthy people across ages. Primed by a sample-barcoded 5' primer and a J-beta primer mix, a second PCR proceeded for 7 to 11 cycles. In TCRdb, the 5' RACE reads were re-called with MiXCR into one record per CDR3 protein. The table shows 450,000 to 650,000 distinct CDR3 sequences, with less than 25% occurring only once. The same specimen was also included in a second study, on T cells of mothers and their children.

The specimen sequenced was blood. The receptor set was obtained from a boy younger than 18 in good health.

Only a few counts were recorded for this clonotype. The chain employs TRBV2 and TRBJ2-3, with 8 positions matching TRBD1. CDR1 SNHLY and CDR2 FYNNEI come from the germline V gene. The trim removed 4 bases at V and 2 bases at J, leaving 5 bases unmatched. The CDR3 consists of 15 residues. The CDR3 DNA reads TGTGCCAGCAGTGCCTACAGGGGGGACACAGATACGCAGTATTTT. This translates into CASSAYRGDTDTQYF.

This clonotype was picked up a small number of times. J is TRBJ2-4 and V is TRBV28, with D possibly matching TRBD1 (6 bases). Germline V gene sequence: CDR1 MDHEN, CDR2 SYDVKM. The CDR3 covers 15 residues. The V end lost 2 bases, the J end lost 8 bases, and 16 bases lay between the germline ends. The DNA of the CDR3 is TGTGCCAGCAGTTTAGAACCAGGGGCGCGATACATTCAGTACTTC. Translating it yields CASSLEPGARYIQYF. Filled out from reference TRBV28 and TRBJ2-4, the complete variable domain reads DVKVTQSSRYLVKRTGEKVFLECVQDMDHENMFWYRQDPGLGLRLIYFSYDVKMKEKGDIPEGYSVSREKKERFSLILESASTNQTSMYLCASSLEPGARYIQYFGAGTRLSVL.

This clonotype was counted once. This sequence joins TRBV6-5 and TRBJ1-4; D not certain. The ends were cut back, 6 bases at V and 0 bases at J, with 8 bases in the middle. CDR1 is MNHEY, CDR2 SVGAGI, per germline. This CDR3 contains 14 residues. The CDR3: CASRPESTNEKLFF. The CDR3 coding sequence is TGTGCCAGCAGACCCGAATCAACTAATGAAAAACTGTTTTTT.

Remarks on this clonotype: One junction end does not reproduce the germline sequence, and a read error may be involved. This chain connects TRBV7-2 to TRBJ2-7, with 8 positions matching TRBD2. Looked up from germline, CDR1 is SGHTA and CDR2 is FQGNSA. This CDR3 region has 14 residues. The CDR3 reads CASSFIAGHNEQSF. The CDR3 DNA is TGTGCCAGCAGCTTTATAGCGGGACACAATGAGCAGTCCTTC.

The gene calls are TRBV27 and TRBJ1-4; D is unresolved. The V end lost 3 bases, the J end lost 0 bases, and 14 bases lay between the germline ends. From germline, CDR1 is MNHEY and CDR2 SMNVEV (reference sequence). The CDR3 has 17 amino acids. The CDR3 coding sequence is TGTGCCAGCAGTTTGTCCATTCCTCTAGCAACTAATGAAAAACTGTTTTTT. It is translated as CASSLSIPLATNEKLFF.

The chain couples TRBV12-3 or TRBV12-4 to TRBJ1-1; TRBD1 agrees at 10 bases. Trimming took 5 bases from V and 11 from J; bases not matched to a gene: 8. The CDR3 sequence is 13 residues long. This CDR3 is CASSPTGQGRAFF. The CDR3 DNA follows: TGTGCCAGCAGTCCAACGGGACAGGGGAGGGCTTTCTTT.

This clonotype was detected many times. This chain connects TRBV12-3 or TRBV12-4 to TRBJ2-5; 7 bases map to TRBD1. The CDR3 contains 14 residues. V dropped 4 bases and J dropped 1; count of bases not matched to a gene: 3. The chain's CDR3 is CASSSQGPQETQYF. Written as DNA, the CDR3 is TGTGCCAGCAGTTCACAGGGGCCCCAAGAGACCCAGTACTTC.

This clonotype was counted at least ten times. CDR3 DNA: TGTGCCAGCAGCCCCCGGACTGGGGGGCCCAGGGAGACCCAGTACTTC. Amino acids: CASSPRTGGPRETQYF. The chain uses TRBV9 and TRBJ2-5; D may correspond to TRBD1 or TRBD2 (6 bases each). The ends were cut back, 4 bases at V and 5 bases at J, with 21 bases in the middle. Germline V gives CDR1 SGDLS, CDR2 YYNGEE. This CDR3 has 16 residues.

This clonotype was picked up a small number of times. The rearrangement links TRBV13 to TRBJ2-7; 10 nucleotides match TRBD2. CDR3 length equals 17 residues. Trimming cost V 4 bases and J 3 bases; bases outside gene matches: 12. Germline V lookup: CDR1 PRHDT, CDR2 FYEKMQ (reference sequence). The CDR3 DNA follows: TGTGCCAGCAGCTATCAACGCGGGACTAGCGACGGCTACGAGCAGTACTTC. This translates into CASSYQRGTSDGYEQYF.

The sample holds a few counts of this clonotype. CDR3 DNA: TGTGCCAGCAGTCCGCCGGACCGGATGGGAGAGGACACTGAAGCTTTCTTT. This codes for CASSPPDRMGEDTEAFF. The gene calls are TRBV27 and TRBJ1-1; D ambiguous. The CDR3 has 17 residues. V dropped 5 bases and J dropped 3 bases, with 22 bases sitting between them. From germline, CDR1 is MNHEY and CDR2 SMNVEV (reference sequence).

This clonotype was seen many times. The V and J genes are TRBV24-1 and TRBJ2-4, with 11 bases lining up with TRBD2. J was trimmed by 2 bases and V by 3 bases; bases with no gene match: 5. CDR3 length: 17 amino acids. From germline, CDR1 is KGHDR and CDR2 SFDVKD. The CDR3 coding sequence is TGTGCCACCAGTGATGCAACTAGCGGGAGTACCAAAAACATTCAGTACTTC. Translating it yields CATSDATSGSTKNIQYF.

V and J are TRBV20-1 and TRBJ2-3; 11 nucleotides line up with TRBD2. CDR1 DFQATT and CDR2 SNEGSKA come from the germline V gene (reference sequence). This CDR3 region has 14 residues. V dropped 0 bases and J dropped 6; count of bases not matched to a gene: 2. DNA for the CDR3: TGCAGTGCTAGAGATAGCGGGAGGGCGGATACGCAGTATTTT. Translated, it gives CSARDSGRADTQYF.

This chain joins TRBV6-1 and TRBJ2-7; 7 positions match TRBD1. The CDR3 runs 14 residues. Trimming took 5 bases from V and 3 from J; bases not matched to a gene: 7. Germline CDR1 and CDR2: MNHNS and SASEGT. CDR3 protein: CASSKGTDLYEQYF. CDR3 DNA: TGTGCCAGCAGTAAGGGGACAGACCTCTACGAGCAGTACTTC.

This clonotype came up a few times. The chain joins TRBV5-1 to TRBJ2-7; 8 nucleotides line up with TRBD2. The germline V gene has CDR1 SGHRS and CDR2 YFSETQ. This CDR3 is built from 13 residues. Trimming removed 3 bases from V and 4 bases from J; junction bases left unmatched: 3. The CDR3 DNA reads TGCGCCAGCAGCTCGGGAGGGAAGTACGAGCAGTACTTC. As protein: CASSSGGKYEQYF.